This T cell receptor (beta chain) emerged from a study of cytomegalovirus exposure and HLA in healthy donors. General study results and limits: Later analysis suggested links between common viral pathogens and several top significant clusters. Most subjects had HLA-A and HLA-B alleles reportedly predicted accurately by TCR beta sequences.

V dropped 7 bases and J dropped 4 bases, with 5 bases sitting between them. The CDR3 has 11 residues. CDR1 is MNHEY, CDR2 SVGAGI, per germline. Only one count was recorded for this clone. Its antigen is currently unknown. The PCR had 60 Vbeta and 13 Jbeta primers. TCRdb keeps only in-frame clones here, not all; method: immunoSEQ multiplex PCR. The sample gives about 64,000 clones, 60% to 85% of which show up once; roughly 5% is in the top ten. The clonotype originates from a male donor in good health and CMV-seropositive. Sequencing was carried out using PBMCs. This chain connects TRBV6-5 to TRBJ1-3; D is unclear. The CDR3 spells CASTVGNTIYF. Here the CDR3 DNA reads TGTGCCAGCACGGTCGGAAACACCATATATTTT.